This TCR beta chain was sequenced for a study of beta chain features in type 1 diabetes (dated by TCRdb to the late 2010s). With respect to the entire study: Mean age, gender distribution, total cell number and subset yield did not differ between patients and healthy donors. In the study, recently diagnosed type 1 diabetes patients and matched healthy donors were compared on the TCRB repertoires of their sorted circulating CD4+ T cell subsets. A total of 90 million to 130 million sorted cells were examined across all samples, and a strong correlation was observed between cell number per subset and RNA yield. Regulatory and stem cell-like memory subsets were obtained from only 8 patients and roughly 8 healthy donors, while naive and central memory subsets were obtained from all 28 donors. The full study reports these points: Because the HLA sub-analyses included only small numbers of individuals, any influence of HLA type on TCRB rearrangement was left unresolved. At VDJ recombination sites, type 1 diabetes patients had fewer insertions and more deleted nucleotides, which implies abnormalities in thymic rearrangement. PCR might favor shorter templates, but patient and control samples were amplified and corrected together, so any skew would affect both groups equally. Because cDNA was sequenced instead of genomic DNA, activated cells with high expression could be over-represented, although the groups did not differ in activation or CD3 levels. Naive, central memory and regulatory TCRB repertoires appeared to be more similar among patients than among healthy donors. Type 1 diabetes patients showed a moderate but significant shortening of TCRB CDR3 length in all four CD4+ subsets.

Each donor gave one peripheral blood draw, averaging approximately 110 mL, which was collected into heparinised tubes. Naive, central memory, regulatory and stem cell-like memory CD4+ T cells were sorted on a BD FACSAria II using a panel including CD45RO, CCR7, CD25, CD127, CD95 and CD27. All sorted populations exceeded 95% purity. PBMCs were isolated right away by Lymphoprep density gradient centrifugation and were stained directly, without culture. Samples were stained and sorted in pairs, with one healthy donor and one patient per experiment, so that batch effects were minimized. The High Capacity cDNA Reverse Transcription Kit was used to reverse transcribe all of the isolated RNA, meaning that expressed TCRB transcripts were what got sequenced. Naive, central memory and regulatory T cell samples underwent deep immunoSEQ sequencing, averaging about 3.57 million total reads per sample. Sorted cells were lysed in RLT buffer, and RNA was extracted using DNase-treated RNeasy Micro or Mini kits according to cell number. To prevent cross-contamination, each cell subset was processed individually, whereas patient and healthy donor samples were processed jointly. TCRB sequences were amplified from cDNA with the immunoSEQ multiplex PCR, producing 87-bp fragments spanning the CDR3 region. The amplicons were sequenced using the Illumina HiSeq platform. In the authors' own workflow: PCR bias was computationally corrected using synthetic template baselines, reads within Hamming distance 2 were collapsed, and singletons that could not be merged were discarded. By aligning reads against IMGT, V, D and J genes, CDR3 length, and insertions or deletions at six rearrangement sites were assigned. Within each subset, clonotype counts were normalized to the number of sorted cells before true diversity and Gini coefficients were calculated with the tcR R package. Repertoire sharing was quantified using the overlap coefficient calculated on TCRB nucleotide sequences. TCRdb provides this immuneACCESS table in a form limited to in-frame rearrangements. Some clones are lacking; in checked studies, under half of them reflect an unresolved V gene, and why the rest are absent is not known. The V and J calls and clone size come from that table; D and trimming were worked out from the DNA. This sample gives about 160,000 clones in total; approximately 10% of them show up just once. Roughly 0.7% of the sample is taken by the ten largest.

Including the terminal cysteine and phenylalanine, the CDR3 comprises 15 residues. Only the CDR3 part of the read is kept: 45 bases, read in frame from the first base. Taken from the germline V gene, the CDR1 and CDR2 loops are MDHEN and SYDVKM. V and J are trimmed by 6 bases and 4 bases, and the gene matches miss 9 bases of the junction. As for this clone: Its antigen has not been determined. No per-base quality is available; no much larger clone lies one base away.

The rearrangement joined TRBV28 to TRBJ1-2; TRBD1 matches 9 bases in the middle. This clonotype originated in a woman aged 30 to 39 with type 1 diabetes. Sequencing used central memory CD4+ T cells from blood. The DNA sequence is TGTGCCAGCAGCGCACCGGGACAGGGAGGCTATGGCTACACCTTC. Its translation is CASSAPGQGGYGYTF.